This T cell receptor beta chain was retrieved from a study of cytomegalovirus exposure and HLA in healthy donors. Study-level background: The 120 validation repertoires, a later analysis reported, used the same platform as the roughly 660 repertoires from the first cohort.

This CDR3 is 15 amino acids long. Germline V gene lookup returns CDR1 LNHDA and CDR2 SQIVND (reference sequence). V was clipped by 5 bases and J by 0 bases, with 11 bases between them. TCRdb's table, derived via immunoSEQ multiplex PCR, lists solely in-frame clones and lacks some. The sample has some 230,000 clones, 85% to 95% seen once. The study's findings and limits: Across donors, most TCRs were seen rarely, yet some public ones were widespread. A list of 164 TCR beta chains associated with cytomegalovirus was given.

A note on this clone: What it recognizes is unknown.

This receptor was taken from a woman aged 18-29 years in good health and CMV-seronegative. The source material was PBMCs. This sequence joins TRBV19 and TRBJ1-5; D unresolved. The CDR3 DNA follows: TGTGCCAGTAGTTTTAACGACTATAGCAATCAGCCCCAGCATTTT. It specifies CASSFNDYSNQPQHF.